The clone carrying this T cell receptor (beta chain) was counted a few times. Its target is not known. From the 5' RACE reads, TCRdb called clonotypes with MiXCR, one entry per CDR3 protein. The sample shows more than 300,000 distinct CDR3 sequences, roughly an eighth of them seen only once. The sample originates from a study of T-cell memory formation after mild COVID-19. Study results and limitations: Some responding clones appeared in pre-infection memory, suggesting cross-reactive memory joined. CD8+ contracting clones occupied EMRA, while CD4+ ones occupied mainly CM and EM.

The source is a man younger than 35 who had mild COVID-19 (a few samples of this study predate the infection). Cell type and time point are not known. The sample taken for sequencing was PBMCs or a T cell subset sorted from them (not recorded which).

The CDR3 DNA sequence: TGTGCCAGCAGTGCGGTCAGGGGGCAGGGAGATACGCAGTATTTT. Amino acids: CASSAVRGQGDTQYF. The chain combines TRBV2 with TRBJ2-3; TRBD1 matches 8 bases. The CDR3 covers 15 residues. Trimming removed 4 bases from V and 5 bases from J; junction bases left unmatched: 8. The V gene's germline CDR1 is SNHLY and CDR2 FYNNEI.